A selection of T cell receptor beta chains follows, all from one sample in a study of cytomegalovirus exposure and HLA in healthy donors. Libraries were prepared by immunoSEQ multiplex PCR; TCRdb keeps only in-frame clonotypes and omits some of them. Here the sample table reports approximately 120,000 clones. The specimen was PBMCs. These TCRs come from a young man in good health and CMV-seronegative. CDR3s include the opening cysteine and the closing phenylalanine or tryptophan. D genes are given only for firm matches. A row's size may be missing; if present it is once, few, many or a size class.

v_call	j_call	d_call	clone_size	cdr3_aa	cdr3_nt
TRBV11-2	TRBJ2-7	-	-	CASSLDAYEQYF	TGTGCCAGCAGCTTAGACGCCTACGAGCAGTACTTC
TRBV10-2	TRBJ2-7	-	-	CASSEGGTGSYEQYF	TGCGCCAGCAGTGAGGGGGGAACAGGGAGCTACGAGCAGTACTTC
TRBV5-4	TRBJ1-4	TRBD1	-	CASSPTGGYANEKLFF	TGTGCCAGCAGCCCGACAGGGGGCTACGCTAATGAAAAACTGTTTTTT
TRBV6-5	TRBJ1-2	TRBD1	-	CASSYEGAVGYTF	TGTGCCAGCAGTTACGAGGGGGCTGTTGGCTACACCTTC
TRBV4-2	TRBJ2-2	TRBD2	-	CASSQDRLAAPGGELFF	TGTGCCAGCAGCCAAGATAGGCTAGCGGCCCCAGGGGGGGAGCTGTTTTTT
TRBV30	TRBJ2-7	TRBD1	-	CAWSVKLLGQGSYEQYF	TGTGCCTGGAGTGTCAAACTCTTAGGACAGGGCTCCTACGAGCAGTACTTC
TRBV11-2	TRBJ2-5	TRBD2	-	CASSGGLAGVSTQYF	TGTGCCAGCAGCGGCGGCCTAGCGGGAGTGTCGACCCAGTACTTC
TRBV21-1	TRBJ1-5	-	-	CASSMDSYSNQPQHF	TGTGCCAGCAGTATGGACAGTTATAGCAATCAGCCCCAGCATTTT
TRBV14	TRBJ2-5	TRBD2	-	CASSQASGGETQYF	TGTGCCAGCAGCCAGGCCTCGGGAGGGGAGACCCAGTACTTC
TRBV5-1	TRBJ2-7	TRBD1	-	CASSLAQGAREQYF	TGCGCCAGCAGCTTGGCCCAGGGGGCAAGGGAGCAGTACTTC
TRBV11-2	TRBJ2-3	-	-	CASSLGRERGTDTQYF	TGTGCCAGCAGCTTGGGACGGGAGAGAGGCACAGATACGCAGTATTTT
TRBV5-6	TRBJ2-7	TRBD1	-	CASSYLRPGQGGIEQYF	TGTGCCAGCAGCTATCTTCGTCCGGGACAGGGAGGAATCGAGCAGTACTTC
TRBV10-3	TRBJ1-5	TRBD1	-	CAISVDDRDNQPQHF	TGTGCCATCAGTGTAGACGACAGGGACAACCAGCCCCAGCATTTT
TRBV29-1	TRBJ1-2	TRBD1	-	CSVTGGAGYTF	TGCAGCGTTACAGGGGGAGCTGGCTACACCTTC
TRBV4-1	TRBJ2-7	TRBD1	-	CASSQPPGTASYEQYF	TGCGCCAGCAGCCAGCCGCCCGGGACAGCCTCCTACGAGCAGTACTTC
TRBV27	TRBJ2-1	-	-	CATGLYNEQFF	TGTGCCACGGGACTCTACAATGAGCAGTTCTTC
TRBV4-1	TRBJ1-2	TRBD1	-	CASSQVGGRGPSGYTF	TGCGCCAGCAGCCAAGTAGGAGGCAGGGGGCCATCTGGCTACACCTTC
TRBV29-1	TRBJ2-4	TRBD2	-	CSVDRAGDGNIQYF	TGCAGCGTTGACAGGGCGGGAGATGGTAACATTCAGTACTTC
TRBV28	TRBJ1-2	TRBD1	-	CASSTGQVRYTF	TGTGCCAGCAGCACGGGACAGGTCCGCTACACCTTC
TRBV5-6	TRBJ2-1	TRBD1	-	CASSLDRSRGHEQFF	TGTGCCAGCAGCTTGGATAGATCGAGGGGGCATGAGCAGTTCTTC
TRBV15	TRBJ2-5	-	-	CATSRGAGVETQYF	TGTGCCACCAGCAGGGGGGCGGGAGTAGAGACCCAGTACTTC
TRBV23-1	TRBJ1-1	-	-	CASSLRVDTEAFF	TGCGCCAGCAGTCTCAGGGTGGACACTGAAGCTTTCTTT
TRBV11-1	TRBJ2-7	-	-	CASSATGPNSYEQYF	TGTGCCAGCAGCGCAACAGGGCCCAACTCCTACGAGCAGTACTTC
TRBV4-3	TRBJ2-1	TRBD2	-	CASSQEPLAGSSYNEQFF	TGCGCCAGCAGCCAAGAACCCCTAGCGGGATCGTCTTACAATGAGCAGTTCTTC
TRBV14	TRBJ1-2	-	-	CASSQVEGLGYGYTF	TGTGCCAGCAGCCAAGTGGAGGGCCTGGGGTATGGCTACACCTTC
TRBV5-4	TRBJ1-1	TRBD1	-	CASSPTGQGAEAFF	TGTGCCAGCAGCCCGACCGGACAGGGGGCGGAAGCTTTCTTT
TRBV11-3	TRBJ2-1	-	-	CASSLLTEGEQFF	TGTGCCAGCAGCTTACTGACTGAGGGTGAGCAGTTCTTC
TRBV7-3	TRBJ2-5	-	-	CASSLGGDQETQYF	TGTGCCAGCAGCTTAGGCGGTGACCAAGAGACCCAGTACTTC
TRBV29-1	TRBJ2-1	-	-	CSVEDSGYNEQFF	TGCAGCGTTGAAGATTCGGGCTACAATGAGCAGTTCTTC
TRBV18	TRBJ2-1	-	-	CASSPTNTYNEQFF	TGTGCCAGCTCACCGACTAATACCTACAATGAGCAGTTCTTC
TRBV4-1	TRBJ1-1	-	-	CASSPIGRRDTEAFF	TGCGCCAGCAGCCCCATAGGCCGGCGGGACACTGAAGCTTTCTTT
TRBV19	TRBJ1-1	TRBD1	-	CASRTDRGGEAFF	TGTGCCAGTAGGACGGACAGGGGGGGTGAAGCTTTCTTT
TRBV7-9	TRBJ1-1	TRBD1	-	CASSYIQGAEAFF	TGTGCCAGCAGCTATATACAGGGGGCTGAAGCTTTCTTT
TRBV27	TRBJ2-3	-	-	CASSLSTGLGTDTQYF	TGTGCCAGCAGTTTATCTACGGGACTTGGCACAGATACGCAGTATTTT
TRBV19	TRBJ1-1	TRBD1	-	CASSTGVINTEAFF	TGTGCCAGTTCCACAGGGGTTATAAACACTGAAGCTTTCTTT
TRBV4-1	TRBJ2-2	TRBD2	-	CASSQILAGTNTGELFF	TGCGCCAGCAGCCAAATTTTAGCGGGAACGAACACCGGGGAGCTGTTTTTT
TRBV6-5	TRBJ2-5	TRBD1	-	CASSYSGQGEETQYF	TGTGCCAGCAGTTACTCGGGACAGGGGGAAGAGACCCAGTACTTC
TRBV15	TRBJ1-2	-	-	CATSRVEGNYGYTF	TGTGCCACCAGCAGAGTAGAGGGAAACTATGGCTACACCTTC
TRBV6-4	TRBJ1-2	TRBD1	medium-sized	CASSDSAGQGSLNYGYTF	TGTGCCAGCAGTGACTCCGCGGGACAGGGCTCCCTTAACTATGGCTACACCTTC
TRBV10-2	TRBJ2-3	-	-	CASSFVGGSTDTQYF	TGCGCCAGCAGCTTCGTTGGGGGCAGCACAGATACGCAGTATTTT
TRBV9	TRBJ2-6	-	-	CASSGTDSGANVLTF	TGTGCCAGCAGCGGGACAGATTCTGGGGCCAACGTCCTGACTTTC
TRBV6-6	TRBJ2-5	-	-	CASRRADQETQYF	TGTGCCAGCCGGAGGGCTGATCAGGAGACCCAGTACTTC
TRBV6-5	TRBJ2-1	TRBD2	-	CASSRGLAAYNEQFF	TGTGCCAGCAGTAGAGGACTAGCGGCATACAATGAGCAGTTCTTC
TRBV27	TRBJ2-7	TRBD2	-	CASTAGLAGYEQYF	TGTGCCAGCACCGCAGGACTAGCGGGCTACGAGCAGTACTTC
TRBV19	TRBJ1-1	-	-	CASSTGLWSMNTEAFF	TGTGCCAGTAGTACCGGTTTATGGAGCATGAACACTGAAGCTTTCTTT
TRBV5-1	TRBJ2-5	TRBD2	-	CASSLRTSGSAETQYF	TGCGCCAGCAGCCTCAGGACTAGCGGGAGCGCGGAGACCCAGTACTTC
TRBV15	TRBJ1-4	-	-	CATSRDQELEKLFF	TGTGCCACCAGCAGAGATCAAGAACTCGAAAAACTGTTTTTT
TRBV5-1	TRBJ2-7	TRBD2	-	CASSTASGLSYEQYF	TGCGCCAGCAGCACCGCTAGCGGGCTCTCCTACGAGCAGTACTTC
TRBV5-1	TRBJ1-1	-	-	CASTPFARNTEAFF	TGCGCCAGCACCCCCTTCGCGAGGAACACTGAAGCTTTCTTT
TRBV7-9	TRBJ2-1	-	-	CASSPGASPDNEQFF	TGTGCCAGCAGCCCTGGGGCCTCTCCGGACAATGAGCAGTTCTTC
TRBV5-1	TRBJ1-2	-	-	CASSKGHRQDNYGYTF	TGCGCCAGCAGCAAGGGACATCGGCAAGATAACTATGGCTACACCTTC
TRBV7-2	TRBJ2-4	TRBD2	-	CASSLSGTRGGRNIQYF	TGTGCCAGCAGCTTAAGTGGGACTAGGGGTGGGAGGAACATTCAGTACTTC
TRBV5-4	TRBJ2-7	TRBD2	-	CASREGPNYEQYF	TGTGCCAGCCGGGAGGGGCCCAACTACGAGCAGTACTTC
TRBV7-9	TRBJ1-2	-	-	CASSLGTASNYGYTF	TGTGCCAGCAGCTTAGGTACAGCTTCTAACTATGGCTACACCTTC
TRBV5-1	TRBJ2-1	-	-	CASSSRLLQGYNEQFF	TGCGCCAGCAGCTCCCGACTCCTACAGGGTTACAATGAGCAGTTCTTC
TRBV7-3	TRBJ2-7	TRBD2	-	CASSSRTSGIDEQYF	TGTGCCAGCAGCTCGAGGACTAGCGGGATCGACGAGCAGTACTTC
TRBV7-9	TRBJ2-3	-	-	CASNFISGGEDTQYF	TGTGCCAGCAACTTCATTAGCGGAGGCGAAGATACGCAGTATTTT
TRBV5-4	TRBJ1-2	-	-	CASSLAAGWDGYTF	TGTGCCAGCAGCTTGGCGGCAGGGTGGGATGGCTACACCTTC
TRBV10-3	TRBJ1-1	-	-	CAISDRQAEAFF	TGTGCCATCAGTGACCGACAGGCAGAAGCTTTCTTT
TRBV19	TRBJ1-1	-	-	CASSIDPRGGTEAFF	TGTGCCAGTAGTATAGATCCAAGGGGAGGAACTGAAGCTTTCTTT